This T cell receptor beta chain comes out of a study of blood T cell repertoires in COVID-19. Study summary: Acute and convalescent COVID-19 samples came from the United States, Italy and Spain.

Germline values: CDR1 DFQATT, CDR2 SNEGSKA (reference sequence). The CDR3 loop spans 15 amino acids. V lost 3 bases and J lost 5, with 19 bases in between. Profiled with immunoSEQ multiplex PCR; TCRdb holds only in-frame clones, not every one. The table shows 90,000 to 100,000 clones, with roughly 84% occurring only once. The rearrangement uses TRBV20-1 and TRBJ1-1, with D possibly matching TRBD1 (5 bases). This receptor was identified in a man aged 65 to 85 with active or convalescent COVID-19. Sequenced input: peripheral blood. The CDR3 spells CSASGAGWAVTEAFF. CDR3 sequence (DNA): TGCAGTGCTAGTGGGGCAGGGTGGGCGGTGACTGAAGCTTTCTTT.